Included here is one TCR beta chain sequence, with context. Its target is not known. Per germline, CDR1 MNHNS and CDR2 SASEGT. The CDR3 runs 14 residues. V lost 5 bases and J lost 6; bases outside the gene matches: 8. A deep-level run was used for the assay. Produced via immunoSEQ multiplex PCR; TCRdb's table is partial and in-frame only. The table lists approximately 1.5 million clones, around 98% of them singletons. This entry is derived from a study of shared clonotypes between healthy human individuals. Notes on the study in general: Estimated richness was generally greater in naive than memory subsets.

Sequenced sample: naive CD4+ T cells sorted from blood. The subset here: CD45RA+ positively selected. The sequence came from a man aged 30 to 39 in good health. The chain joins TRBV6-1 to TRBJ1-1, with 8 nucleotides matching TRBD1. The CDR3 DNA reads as TGTGCCAGCAGTCCGATACAGGGGGTGGCTGAAGCTTTCTTT. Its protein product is CASSPIQGVAEAFF.